These 8 T cell receptor beta chains came from one sample sequenced in a study of blood T cells in healthy people across ages. Then a second PCR, running about 7 to 11 cycles, was carried out with a sample-barcoded 5' primer and a J-beta primer mix. TCRdb re-analysed the 5' RACE reads in MiXCR, keeping a single row per CDR3 protein. The sample shows approximately 1.5 million distinct CDR3 sequences, about 31% of them seen only once. Input material: blood. These receptors all come from a woman aged 25 to 39 in good health.

The J gene is TRBJ1-4, the V gene TRBV11-3; 9 bases line up with TRBD1. This CDR3 contains 17 residues. The V segment lost 4 bases and the J segment 7 bases; nucleotides outside the gene matches: 13. From germline, CDR1 is SGHNT and CDR2 YENEEA. The CDR3 DNA sequence: TGTGCCAGCAGCTCAGTCCCGGACAGGGGAAAGACTGAAAAACTGTTTTTT. Protein sequence: CASSSVPDRGKTEKLFF.

Regarding this clonotype: This may arise from a read error, as a much more abundant clone is one base away. The chain joins TRBV10-1 to TRBJ2-5; 13 nucleotides line up with TRBD2. The J call may not be correct, given that the DNA end is closer to TRBJ2-7. The CDR3 extends over 16 amino acids. The germline V gene encodes CDR1 WNHNN and CDR2 SYGVQD (reference sequence). Here the CDR3 DNA reads TGCGCCAGCAGTCGGACTAGCGGGAGACACCCCAACGAGCAGTACTTC. Amino acid sequence: CASSRTSGRHPNEQYF.

About this clonotype: At one of its ends the junction is not consistent with the germline gene, which may arise from a read error. CDR3 in DNA: TGTGCCAGCAGCGTAGCTACACCCAACTATGGCTACACCTTC. Amino acids: CASSVATPNYGYTF. J is TRBJ1-2 and V is TRBV7-9, with D unclear. Germline lookup yields CDR1 SEHNR and CDR2 FQNEAQ (reference sequence). The CDR3 consists of 14 residues.

The J gene is TRBJ2-5, the V gene TRBV28; unclear D gene. This CDR3 contains 14 residues. Trimming left V 2 bases short and J 2 bases short, with 9 bases between. The V gene's germline CDR1 is MDHEN and CDR2 SYDVKM. CDR3 protein: CASSLESEQETQYF. CDR3 sequence (DNA): TGTGCCAGCAGTTTAGAGTCAGAACAAGAGACCCAGTACTTC.

This clonotype occurred a few times. The V call is TRBV28, the J call TRBJ2-7; 9 nucleotides line up with TRBD1. CDR3 length equals 15 residues. Germline V lookup: CDR1 MDHEN, CDR2 SYDVKM. Trimming at V came to 5 bases and at J to 3 bases, leaving 8 bases not matched to a gene. The CDR3 coding sequence is TGTGCCAGCAGTGATATAGACAGGGGGTTCTACGAGCAGTACTTC. Translated, it gives CASSDIDRGFYEQYF.

This clonotype was picked up a small number of times. The chain is built from TRBV10-3 and TRBJ2-7; 12 bases map to TRBD2. With V trimmed by 3 bases and J by 5 bases, 5 bases remained unmatched. The CDR3 covers 15 residues. CDR1 and CDR2 from the germline V gene are ENHRY and SYGVKD. In nucleotides, the CDR3 is TGTGCCATCAGTGATCTAGCGGGAGGGGGGAACGAGCAGTACTTC. This gives the protein CAISDLAGGGNEQYF.

The rearrangement uses TRBV9 and TRBJ2-7; D perhaps matches TRBD2 (6 bases). Trimming stripped 4 bases from V and 2 bases from J, with 16 bases between. The CDR3 totals 15 residues. Germline assignment: CDR1 SGDLS and CDR2 YYNGEE. CDR3 protein: CASSPGGAGPYEQYF. DNA of the CDR3: TGTGCCAGCAGCCCCGGCGGGGCAGGTCCCTACGAGCAGTACTTC.

CDR3 nucleotides: TGCAGTGCTAGAGAACCTGCGGGAGGAGGCAATGAGCAGTTCTTC. This codes for CSAREPAGGGNEQFF. The chain combines TRBV20-1 with TRBJ2-1; 8 positions match TRBD2. The junction had 7 bases not matched to a gene; V was cut back by 0 bases and J by 6 bases. The germline gives CDR1 DFQATT, CDR2 SNEGSKA (reference sequence). The CDR3 runs to 15 residues.